The entry below gives a single T cell receptor beta chain sequence along with its context. This sample is part of a study of blood T cell repertoires in COVID-19. On the study more broadly: Acute-phase and convalescent COVID-19 samples originated in the United States, Italy and Spain. Nucleic acid was either cDNA or gDNA, and it came from T cells, B-cell-depleted T cells, or PBMCs.

The trim removed 0 bases at V and 5 bases at J, leaving 0 bases unmatched. The CDR3 has 13 residues. Germline V gene sequence: CDR1 SGHAT, CDR2 FQNNGV. Per the original methods: Researchers report that nucleated cell counts were estimated from reference gene primer amplification. Method: immunoSEQ multiplex PCR; TCRdb's copy keeps in-frame clones and lacks some. V and J calls and clone size are given by that table; D and trimming were obtained from the DNA. The sample holds roughly 25,000 clones; 80% are singletons and the top ten take approximately 58%. The sample consisted of peripheral blood. The clonotype comes from a woman aged 80 or older with acute or convalescent COVID-19. V is TRBV11-2 and J is TRBJ1-1; 7 bases fit TRBD1. The CDR3 DNA reads TGTGCCAGCAGCTTAGACAGGGGGACTGAAGCTTTCTTT. Translating gives CASSLDRGTEAFF.